The next 32 T cell receptor beta chains were all read from a single sample in a study of blood T cell repertoires in COVID-19. The repertoire was sequenced with immunoSEQ multiplex PCR; TCRdb's copy has only in-frame clones and lacks some. Found here are approximately 270,000 clones, around 93% of them singletons; the top ten hold 2.8%. Specimen: PBMCs or T cells enriched from blood (not recorded which). The source is a man in his forties or fifties who had been exposed to COVID-19.

This clone was counted between two and nine times. This chain joins TRBV24-1 and TRBJ1-5; a possible D gene is TRBD1 (5 bases). This CDR3 has 15 amino acids. CDR1 is KGHDR, CDR2 SFDVKD, per germline. V was pared by 4 bases and J by 2 bases, with 11 bases between. CDR3 protein: CATSDPDRGNQPQHF. In nucleotides, the CDR3 is TGTGCCACCAGTGACCCCGACAGAGGCAATCAGCCCCAGCATTTT.

CDR3 region: CASSPGQITDTQYF. The DNA of the CDR3 is TGTGCCAGCAGTCCGGGACAGATCACAGATACGCAGTATTTT. The chain has TRBV6-2 or TRBV6-3 and TRBJ2-3, with TRBD1 matching over 7 bases. The germline CDR1 and CDR2 sequences are MNHEY and SVGEGT. The CDR3 is made up of 14 amino acids. Germline trimming cut 5 bases from V and 2 bases from J; bases unmatched to any gene: 4.

The rearrangement joins TRBV6-5 to TRBJ2-4; 9 bases map to TRBD1. CDR1 is MNHEY and CDR2 is SVGAGI in the germline V gene. The CDR3 sequence is 16 residues long. V dropped 3 bases and J dropped 0; count of bases not matched to a gene: 3. The CDR3 loop reads CASSYYRGRAKNIQYF. CDR3 in DNA: TGTGCCAGCAGTTATTACAGGGGGCGAGCCAAAAACATTCAGTACTTC.

The genes are TRBV7-6 and TRBJ1-1, with D perhaps TRBD1 (5 bases). The CDR3 is made up of 13 amino acids. With 4 bases removed from V and 1 base from J, the gap between germline ends came to 7 bases. The germline V gene encodes CDR1 SGHVS and CDR2 FNYEAQ. The DNA of the CDR3 is TGTGCCAGCAGCTGGCAGGGGAACACTGAAGCTTTCTTT. Protein product: CASSWQGNTEAFF.

This chain's CDR3 is CASRRTGGYEQYF. In DNA, the CDR3 is TGTGCCAGCAGGAGGACAGGGGGCTACGAGCAGTACTTC. The chain couples TRBV6-5 to TRBJ2-7; TRBD1 aligns across 10 bases. From germline, CDR1 is MNHEY and CDR2 SVGAGI. The CDR3 runs to 13 residues. V was pared by 6 bases and J by 3 bases, with 2 bases of the junction left unmatched.

The chain is built from TRBV5-1 and TRBJ2-7; 9 bases are a match to TRBD2. The trim removed 1 base at V and 0 bases at J, leaving 8 bases unmatched. CDR3 length equals 17 residues. Germline V gene lookup returns CDR1 SGHRS and CDR2 YFSETQ. The CDR3: CASSLIIAGEDSYEQYF. Written as DNA, the CDR3 is TGCGCCAGCAGCTTGATAATAGCGGGAGAGGACTCCTACGAGCAGTACTTC.

This clone was seen a few times. The chain links TRBV4-2 to TRBJ2-6; the match to TRBD1 covers 7 bases. Trimming removed 4 bases from V and 0 bases from J; junction bases left unmatched: 6. Germline CDR1 is LGHNA and CDR2 is YNFKEQ. The CDR3 loop spans 17 amino acids. The CDR3 nucleotides are TGTGCCAGCAGCCCGTATGGGGACAGCTCTGGGGCCAACGTCCTGACTTTC. Protein: CASSPYGDSSGANVLTF.

V and J are TRBV5-5 and TRBJ1-1, with a possible D match to TRBD1 (6 bases). Trimming took 4 bases from V and 1 from J, leaving 11 bases between them. Germline V lookup: CDR1 SGHKS, CDR2 YYEKEE (reference sequence). The CDR3 length is 14 residues. The CDR3 nucleotides read TGTGCCAGCAGCCCGGTCAGGGGGAACACTGAAGCTTTCTTT. Amino acid sequence: CASSPVRGNTEAFF. Full variable domain (outside the CDR3, taken from reference TRBV5-5 and TRBJ1-1): DAGVTQSPTHLIKTRGQQVTLRCSPISGHKSVSWYQQVLGQGPQFIFQYYEKEERGRGNFPDRFSARQFPNYSSELNVNALLLGDSALYLCASSPVRGNTEAFFGQGTRLTVV.

This chain uses TRBV7-6 with TRBJ1-3; a possible D gene is TRBD1 (6 bases). The CDR3 spans 15 residues. Germline-derived CDR1 and CDR2 are SGHVS and FNYEAQ. V shed 5 bases and J shed 0 bases, with 11 bases lying between them. CDR3 DNA: TGTGCCAGCAGCCCGGACAGCAGCTCTGGAAACACCATATATTTT. Amino acid sequence: CASSPDSSSGNTIYF.

The J gene is TRBJ2-5, the V gene TRBV7-2, with 8 positions matching TRBD2. There are 14 residues in the CDR3. J gave up 1 base and V 7 bases, and 5 bases lay outside the gene matches. Looked up from germline, CDR1 is SGHTA and CDR2 is FQGNSA. As DNA, the CDR3 is TGTGCCAGCACCCTTACTAGCGGCCAAGAGACCCAGTACTTC. It encodes CASTLTSGQETQYF. The whole variable domain, remainder taken from reference TRBV7-2 and TRBJ2-5, is GAGVSQSPSNKVTEKGKDVELRCDPISGHTALYWYRQSLGQGLEFLIYFQGNSAPDKSGLPSDRFSAERTGGSVSTLTIQRTQQEDSAVYLCASTLTSGQETQYFGPGTRLLVL.

The gene calls are TRBV5-6 and TRBJ2-7, with TRBD2 matching over 10 bases. The CDR3 totals 14 residues. J gave up 3 bases and V 4 bases, and 4 bases lay outside the gene matches. Germline CDR1 SGHDT, CDR2 YYEEEE. CDR3 residues: CASSSSSGSYEQYF. CDR3 coding DNA: TGTGCCAGCAGCAGTTCTAGCGGGAGCTACGAGCAGTACTTC.

This chain connects TRBV7-3 to TRBJ2-3, with D tentatively TRBD1 (7 bases). The CDR3 is made up of 18 amino acids. The V gene's germline CDR1 is SGHTA and CDR2 FQGTGA. V was clipped by 1 base and J by 3 bases, with 20 bases between them. The CDR3 region is CASSLRVVEGAPTDTQYF. For the CDR3, the DNA is TGTGCCAGCAGCTTAAGGGTGGTGGAGGGGGCACCGACAGATACGCAGTATTTT.

The chain recombines TRBV6-6 with TRBJ2-7, with 10 bases that match TRBD1. This CDR3 region has 15 residues. V trimming: 6 bases; J trimming: 4 bases; junction bases outside the gene matches: 9. The germline V gene has CDR1 MNHNY and CDR2 SVGAGI (reference sequence). CDR3 DNA: TGTGCCAGCAGCCTCACCGGGACAGGGGCTTACGAGCAGTACTTC. Translation gives CASSLTGTGAYEQYF.

The rearrangement links TRBV28 to TRBJ1-1, with 9 bases fitting TRBD1. Germline V CDR1 and CDR2: MDHEN, SYDVKM. This CDR3 is built from 13 residues. With V trimmed by 10 bases and J by 5 bases, 8 bases remained unmatched. CDR3 sequence (DNA): TGTGCCATTACACAGGGGGCGCGAACTGAAGCTTTCTTT. It specifies CAITQGARTEAFF.

The chain links TRBV6-5 to TRBJ1-3, with D uncertain. The germline gives CDR1 MNHEY, CDR2 SVGAGI. With 8 bases removed from V and 0 bases from J, the gap between germline ends came to 8 bases. This CDR3 is 13 amino acids long. The CDR3 bases are TGTGCCAGCGGACTGATCTCTGGAAACACCATATATTTT. This gives the protein CASGLISGNTIYF.

V is TRBV18 and J is TRBJ1-3; the match to TRBD1 covers 8 bases. CDR1 and CDR2 (germline): KGHSH, LQKENI. V gave up 3 bases and J gave up 4 bases; unmatched junction bases: 5. This CDR3 is 15 amino acids long. This CDR3 is CASSPGQGNGNTIYF. The DNA for the CDR3 is TGTGCCAGCTCACCCGGACAGGGTAACGGAAACACCATATATTTT.

The chain recombines TRBV28 with TRBJ1-5; D remains ambiguous. Germline V lookup: CDR1 MDHEN, CDR2 SYDVKM. Trimming left V 2 bases short and J 6 bases short, with 8 bases between. The CDR3 consists of 13 residues. CDR3 bases: TGTGCCAGCAGTTTACTAGGTGTTCAGCCCCAGCATTTT. This sequence encodes CASSLLGVQPQHF.

V and J are TRBV6-1 and TRBJ1-2, with D tentatively TRBD1 (5 bases). The CDR3 is 16 amino acids. The V and J ends lost 0 bases and 7 bases respectively, with 18 bases between them. Per the germline V gene, CDR1 is MNHNS and CDR2 is SASEGT. The CDR3, as DNA: TGTGCCAGCAGTGAAGCAGGGGCAGCTTTGACGGGTGGCTACACCTTC. Protein product: CASSEAGAALTGGYTF.

The rearrangement links TRBV24-1 to TRBJ1-5; TRBD1 agrees at 7 bases. The CDR3 is 12 residues long. V was pared by 3 bases and J by 10 bases, with 2 bases of the junction left unmatched. The germline gives CDR1 KGHDR, CDR2 SFDVKD. The CDR3: CATSDPGGPQHF. Written as DNA, the CDR3 is TGTGCCACCAGTGATCCAGGGGGTCCCCAGCATTTT.

This clone was picked up a small number of times. The rearrangement links TRBV10-1 to TRBJ2-3; 8 positions match TRBD1. J gave up 0 bases and V 0 bases, and 5 bases lay outside the gene matches. This CDR3 has 17 amino acids. The germline V gene encodes CDR1 WNHNN and CDR2 SYGVQD (reference sequence). The CDR3 region has the DNA TGCGCCAGCAGTGAGTCCAGGGGGCTGGGGAGCACAGATACGCAGTATTTT. As protein: CASSESRGLGSTDTQYF.

In this sample, this clone turned up once. The V and J genes are TRBV6-5 and TRBJ2-7, with D possibly being TRBD2 (7 bases). V was pared by 5 bases and J by 2 bases, with 16 bases between. The CDR3 runs 15 residues. Germline CDR1 is MNHEY and CDR2 is SVGAGI. CDR3 in amino acids: CASSLGRAGAYEQYF. The CDR3 DNA follows: TGTGCCAGCAGTCTAGGGAGGGCAGGGGCCTACGAGCAGTACTTC.

This chain connects TRBV7-2 to TRBJ2-3, with a possible D match to TRBD2 (6 bases). V lost 10 bases to trimming and J lost 2 bases, with 16 bases between them. This CDR3 is 14 amino acids long. Germline V gives CDR1 SGHTA, CDR2 FQGNSA. The CDR3 sequence is CATSSAGLTDTQYF. The CDR3 DNA sequence: TGTGCCACCTCCTCCGCGGGACTCACAGATACGCAGTATTTT.

This clone was counted a single time. The gene calls are TRBV5-1 and TRBJ2-7, with D hard to call. This CDR3 has 14 amino acids. Trimming removed 2 bases from V and 3 bases from J, with 12 bases in between. Looked up from germline, CDR1 is SGHRS and CDR2 is YFSETQ. The CDR3 bases are TGCGCCAGCAGCTTCGAGACACCCTTCTACGAGCAGTACTTC. This codes for CASSFETPFYEQYF.

The V call is TRBV28, the J call TRBJ1-5; 9 bases agree with TRBD1. The germline V gene encodes CDR1 MDHEN and CDR2 SYDVKM. This CDR3 is built from 14 residues. V lost 6 bases to trimming and J lost 7 bases; unmatched junction nucleotides: 7. The CDR3 DNA reads as TGTGCCAGCAGCCACAGGGGGCACGGACAGCCCCAGCATTTT. It yields the protein CASSHRGHGQPQHF. The whole variable domain, filled in from reference TRBV28 and TRBJ1-5, reads DVKVTQSSRYLVKRTGEKVFLECVQDMDHENMFWYRQDPGLGLRLIYFSYDVKMKEKGDIPEGYSVSREKKERFSLILESASTNQTSMYLCASSHRGHGQPQHFGDGTRLSIL.

The CDR3 is CASSQLGQGYEQYF. CDR3 DNA sequence: TGTGCCAGCAGTCAGCTCGGACAGGGGTACGAGCAGTACTTC. J is TRBJ2-7 and V is TRBV27; TRBD1 matches at 9 bases. The V and J ends lost 5 bases and 4 bases, in that order; junction bases with no gene match: 6. Per germline, CDR1 MNHEY and CDR2 SMNVEV (reference sequence). The CDR3 spans 14 residues.

The chain uses TRBV6-2 or TRBV6-3 and TRBJ1-1; D is ambiguous. CDR3 length equals 14 residues. V was shortened by 3 bases and J by 0 bases, with 8 bases between the two germline ends. CDR1 and CDR2 from the germline V gene are MNHEY and SVGEGT. The CDR3 DNA reads as TGTGCCAGCAGTTATGGGCAGATGAACACTGAAGCTTTCTTT. As protein: CASSYGQMNTEAFF.

This clone was counted only a few times. J is TRBJ2-3 and V is TRBV6-4, with 7 bases fitting TRBD2. The CDR3 sequence is 14 residues long. V lost 2 bases and J lost 1; bases outside the gene matches: 0. Germline V gives CDR1 MRHNA, CDR2 SNTAGT. CDR3 sequence reads: CASSDREGTDTQYF. CDR3 coding DNA: TGTGCCAGCAGTGACCGGGAGGGCACAGATACGCAGTATTTT.

The CDR3 spells CAVGGRRTDTQYF. The CDR3 nucleotides read TGTGCCGTCGGGGGTAGACGCACAGATACGCAGTATTTT. The chain is built from TRBV24-1 and TRBJ2-3; D might be TRBD2 (6 bases). CDR1 is KGHDR and CDR2 is SFDVKD in the germline V gene. Deletions cut 12 bases from V and 1 base from J, with 13 bases between. CDR3 length equals 13 residues.

This chain uses TRBV7-3 with TRBJ2-2; D may be TRBD2 (7 bases). CDR1 SGHTA and CDR2 FQGTGA come from the germline V gene. Trimming took off 5 bases at V and 4 bases at J, with 14 bases between the two ends. This CDR3 region has 15 residues. In DNA form, the CDR3 reads TGTGCCAGCAGCCCGACCGGGGGGCCCACCGGGGAGCTGTTTTTT. This codes for CASSPTGGPTGELFF.

This rearrangement joins TRBV19 to TRBJ2-1; 10 bases line up with TRBD2. Trimming at V came to 3 bases and at J to 2 bases, leaving 4 bases not matched to a gene. Germline V gene sequence: CDR1 LNHDA, CDR2 SQIVND (reference sequence). The CDR3 is 16 residues long. The CDR3 loop is CASSILGTSAYNEQFF. The CDR3 DNA reads as TGTGCCAGTAGTATTCTAGGGACTAGCGCCTACAATGAGCAGTTCTTC.

The gene calls are TRBV27 and TRBJ1-2, with 7 bases matching TRBD1. This CDR3 region has 13 residues. Unmatched junction bases numbered 4, after V lost 5 bases and J lost 4 bases. CDR1 and CDR2 (germline): MNHEY, SMNVEV (reference sequence). DNA for the CDR3: TGTGCCAGCAGTCTACAGGGGAGCTATGGCTACACCTTC. Translated: CASSLQGSYGYTF.

J is TRBJ1-2 and V is TRBV2; the match to TRBD1 covers 7 bases. Trimming cost V 5 bases and J 2 bases; bases outside gene matches: 2. Germline CDR1 reads SNHLY; CDR2 reads FYNNEI. This CDR3 comprises 13 residues. CDR3: CASSKDRNYGYTF. CDR3 nucleotide sequence: TGTGCCAGCAGTAAGGACAGGAACTATGGCTACACCTTC. The variable domain in full, with the rest retrieved from reference TRBV2 and TRBJ1-2, is EPEVTQTPSHQVTQMGQEVILRCVPISNHLYFYWYRQILGQKVEFLVSFYNNEISEKSEIFDDQFSVERPDGSNFTLKIRSTKLEDSAMYFCASSKDRNYGYTFGSGTRLTVV.